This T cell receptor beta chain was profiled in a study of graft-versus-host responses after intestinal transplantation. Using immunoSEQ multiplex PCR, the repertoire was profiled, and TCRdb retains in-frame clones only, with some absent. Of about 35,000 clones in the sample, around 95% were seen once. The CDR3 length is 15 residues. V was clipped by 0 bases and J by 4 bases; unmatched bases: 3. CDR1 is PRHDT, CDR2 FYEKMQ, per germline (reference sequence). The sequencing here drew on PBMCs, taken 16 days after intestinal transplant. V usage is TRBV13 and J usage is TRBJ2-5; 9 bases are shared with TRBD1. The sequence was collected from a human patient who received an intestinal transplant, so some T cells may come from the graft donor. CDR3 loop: CASSLGGQGLETQYF. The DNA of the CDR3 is TGTGCCAGCAGCTTAGGGGGACAGGGTCTAGAGACCCAGTACTTC.